The 27 T cell receptor beta chains in this list originate from one sample, sequenced in a study of blood T cells in healthy people across ages. Through a sample-barcoded 5' primer and a J-beta primer mix, a second PCR was run for roughly 7 to 12 cycles. Each CDR3 protein gets one entry after TCRdb re-called the 5' RACE reads with MiXCR. The sample shows 890,000 or so distinct CDR3 sequences, 60% to 80% of them seen only once. The sample consisted of blood. All receptors come from a man aged 30-40 years in good health.

The chain uses TRBV5-1 and TRBJ2-7, with D possibly matching TRBD1 (6 bases). Trimming removed 4 bases from V and 3 bases from J, with 17 bases in between. This CDR3 contains 15 residues. The germline CDR1 and CDR2 sequences are SGHRS and YFSETQ. The CDR3 nucleotides are TGCGCCAGCAGCGCCGGGACAAACTTCATCTACGAGCAGTACTTC. Translation: CASSAGTNFIYEQYF.

The chain combines TRBV4-3 with TRBJ2-5; TRBD1 agrees at 7 bases. The DNA end lines up better with TRBJ2-7; the J call may be wrong. The germline V gene has CDR1 LGHNA and CDR2 YSLEER. The CDR3 runs to 15 residues. CDR3 nucleotides: TGCGCCAGCAGCCAAGATGCAGGGGGTTTATACGAGCAGTACTTC. The encoded protein is CASSQDAGGLYEQYF.

As DNA, the CDR3 is TGTGCCAGCTCACCACCGAGGCAGGGGGTCACTAATGAAAAACTGTTTTTT. Amino acid sequence: CASSPPRQGVTNEKLFF. The V call is TRBV18, the J call TRBJ1-4, with TRBD1 matching 7 bases. CDR1 and CDR2 from the germline V gene are KGHSH and LQKENI. The CDR3 contains 17 residues. Trimming at V came to 0 bases and at J to 2 bases, leaving 6 bases not matched to a gene. The complete variable domain, with remaining parts taken from reference TRBV18 and TRBJ1-4, reads NAGVMQNPRHLVRRRGQEARLRCSPMKGHSHVYWYRQLPEEGLKFMVYLQKENIIDESGMPKERFSAEFPKEGPSILRIQQVVRGDSAAYFCASSPPRQGVTNEKLFFGSGTQLSVL.

The rearrangement uses TRBV10-3 and TRBJ2-7; D may be TRBD1 (5 bases). Trimming removed 0 bases from V and 5 bases from J, with 14 bases in between. The V gene's germline CDR1 is ENHRY and CDR2 SYGVKD. CDR3 length: 15 residues. The CDR3 bases are TGTGCCATCAGTGAGTCGACTCCAGGGTCCCACGAGCAGTACTTC. Its translation: CAISESTPGSHEQYF.

This clonotype has just a few counts. The chain recombines TRBV20-1 with TRBJ2-5, with D perhaps matching TRBD1 (7 bases). Looked up from germline, CDR1 is DFQATT and CDR2 is SNEGSKA (reference sequence). Trimming took off 6 bases at V and 4 bases at J, with 21 bases between the two ends. The CDR3 sequence is 15 residues long. This CDR3 is CSANQPRGAGETQYF. DNA of the CDR3: TGCAGTGCCAATCAACCCAGGGGGGCCGGAGAGACCCAGTACTTC.

The chain couples TRBV4-3 to TRBJ2-7; no reliable D call. Germline values: CDR1 LGHNA, CDR2 YSLEER. V lost 1 base and J lost 4, with 8 bases in between. CDR3 size: 13 residues. The CDR3 spells CASSQGYLYEQYF. CDR3 nucleotide sequence: TGCGCCAGCAGCCAAGGGTACCTATACGAGCAGTACTTC.

This clonotype was detected only a few times. The chain is built from TRBV7-2 and TRBJ2-1; a weak D match, TRBD2 (5 bases). Trimming stripped 2 bases from V and 6 bases from J, with 11 bases between. Germline V gene sequence: CDR1 SGHTA, CDR2 FQGNSA. The CDR3 consists of 14 residues. This chain's CDR3 is CASSLQYGGNEQFF. DNA of the CDR3: TGTGCCAGCAGCTTACAATACGGAGGCAATGAGCAGTTCTTC. Supplemented by reference TRBV7-2 and TRBJ2-1, the full variable domain reads GAGVSQSPSNKVTEKGKDVELRCDPISGHTALYWYRQSLGQGLEFLIYFQGNSAPDKSGLPSDRFSAERTGGSVSTLTIQRTQQEDSAVYLCASSLQYGGNEQFFGPGTRLTVL.

This clonotype was counted once. CDR3 coding DNA: TGCAGTGCGGCCTTTGTGGCTAGCGGGGACAACATTCAGTACTTC. It specifies CSAAFVASGDNIQYF. The rearrangement uses TRBV20-1 and TRBJ2-4, with 9 bases matching TRBD2. In germline, CDR1 is DFQATT, CDR2 SNEGSKA (reference sequence). The CDR3 extends over 15 amino acids. J was trimmed by 7 bases and V by 6 bases; bases with no gene match: 13.

The rearrangement uses TRBV3-1 and TRBJ2-1, with D perhaps TRBD2 (7 bases). The V end was cut by 3 bases, the J end by 4 bases, with 19 bases between. This CDR3 is built from 17 residues. Germline values: CDR1 LGHDT, CDR2 YNNKEL (reference sequence). CDR3 sequence (DNA): TGTGCCAGCAGCCAGGGATATTGGGGGGGGCGGTACAATGAGCAGTTCTTC. Translation gives CASSQGYWGGRYNEQFF.

This chain joins TRBV27 and TRBJ2-5; no firm D call. Germline assignment: CDR1 MNHEY and CDR2 SMNVEV (reference sequence). V gave up 4 bases and J gave up 7 bases, with 10 bases separating them. CDR3 length: 12 residues. CDR3 amino acids: CASSSSSMTQYF. The CDR3 nucleotides are TGTGCCAGCAGTTCTTCCTCCATGACCCAGTACTTC.

This clonotype has just a few counts. The chain couples TRBV13 to TRBJ2-5; D is uncertain. This CDR3 has 13 amino acids. V shed 8 bases and J shed 1 base, with 11 bases lying between them. Germline V gene lookup returns CDR1 PRHDT and CDR2 FYEKMQ (reference sequence). The CDR3 is CASSASLQETQYF. CDR3 bases: TGTGCCAGCTCAGCCTCACTCCAAGAGACCCAGTACTTC.

The chain couples TRBV4-3 to TRBJ1-2; 8 nucleotides agree with TRBD1. The CDR3 is made up of 17 amino acids. The germline V gene encodes CDR1 LGHNA and CDR2 YSLEER. Germline trimming cut 3 bases from V and 2 bases from J; bases unmatched to any gene: 11. The CDR3 nucleotides read TGCGCCAGCAGCCATGCCACAGGGGGAGCATTGAACTATGGCTACACCTTC. Its translation: CASSHATGGALNYGYTF.

This clonotype has only a few counts. The gene calls are TRBV12-3 or TRBV12-4 and TRBJ2-3; TRBD1 matches at 8 bases. V was clipped by 3 bases and J by 2 bases; unmatched bases: 4. The CDR3 has 15 amino acids. This chain's CDR3 is CASSFPGQDTDTQYF. The CDR3 coding sequence is TGTGCCAGCAGTTTCCCGGGACAGGACACAGATACGCAGTATTTT.

This chain connects TRBV5-6 to TRBJ2-3; D may be TRBD1 (6 bases). V dropped 0 bases and J dropped 5 bases, with 19 bases sitting between them. The CDR3 loop spans 17 amino acids. Looked up from germline, CDR1 is SGHDT and CDR2 is YYEEEE. CDR3 sequence: CASSLVGAGLIQDTQYF. As DNA, the CDR3 is TGTGCCAGCAGCTTGGTGGGGGCCGGGTTAATTCAAGATACGCAGTATTTT.

With respect to this clonotype: At one of its ends the junction is not consistent with the germline gene, which may arise from a read error. The rearrangement joins TRBV7-2 to TRBJ2-3; D is tentatively TRBD1 or TRBD2 (5 bases each). The CDR3 consists of 15 residues. Germline-derived CDR1 and CDR2 are SGHTA and FQGNSA. The CDR3 is CAGSLEGRAADTQYF. CDR3 DNA sequence: TGTGCCGGCAGCTTAGAGGGCAGGGCCGCAGATACGCAGTATTTT.

CDR3 loop: CASSGTSMYNEQFF. In DNA, the CDR3 is TGTGCCAGCAGCGGGACTAGCATGTACAATGAGCAGTTCTTC. V usage is TRBV2 and J usage is TRBJ2-1; the match to TRBD2 covers 9 bases. J lost 4 bases, V lost 6 bases, and 4 bases had no gene match. CDR1 SNHLY and CDR2 FYNNEI come from the germline V gene. The CDR3 covers 14 residues.

The chain has TRBV12-3 or TRBV12-4 and TRBJ2-5; a weak D match, TRBD1 (5 bases). V was shortened by 4 bases and J by 11 bases, with 20 bases between the two germline ends. This CDR3 comprises 14 residues. The CDR3 coding sequence is TGTGCCAGCAGTTCGCCACCTACCAGGGAAGAGCAGTACTTC. As protein: CASSSPPTREEQYF.

The rearrangement uses TRBV7-3 and TRBJ2-5; D tentatively reads TRBD1 or TRBD2 (5 bases each). Trimming cost V 4 bases and J 7 bases, with 19 bases left between them. The CDR3 runs to 15 residues. Germline CDR1 reads SGHTA; CDR2 reads FQGTGA. CDR3 residues: CASSSQSGTPGTQYF. Written as DNA, the CDR3 is TGTGCCAGCAGCTCTCAATCCGGGACCCCTGGGACCCAGTACTTC.

CDR3: CASSLTDGTPQHF. In nucleotides, the CDR3 is TGTGCCAGCAGCTTAACCGACGGTACGCCCCAGCATTTT. The chain recombines TRBV7-3 with TRBJ1-5, with D uncertain. Trimming cost V 0 bases and J 9 bases, with 9 bases left between them. The CDR3 has 13 amino acids. Germline loops: CDR1 SGHTA, CDR2 FQGTGA.

The V and J genes are TRBV28 and TRBJ1-1, with 8 positions matching TRBD1. Trimming cost V 6 bases and J 4 bases; bases outside gene matches: 7. From germline, CDR1 is MDHEN and CDR2 SYDVKM. The length of the CDR3 is 14 residues. CDR3 coding DNA: TGTGCCAGCAGGATGACAGGGGCGACCACTGAAGCTTTCTTT. It encodes CASRMTGATTEAFF.

The chain carries TRBV27 and TRBJ2-5; maybe TRBD2 (7 bases). CDR1 is MNHEY and CDR2 is SMNVEV in the germline V gene (reference sequence). Trimming pared 2 bases from V and 5 bases from J, leaving 18 bases between. The CDR3 totals 16 residues. CDR3 protein: CASSLPGTWEGETQYF. DNA of the CDR3: TGTGCCAGCAGTTTACCTGGGACATGGGAGGGCGAGACCCAGTACTTC.

The chain employs TRBV6-6 and TRBJ1-2; the match to TRBD1 covers 7 bases. The length of the CDR3 is 15 residues. Per germline, CDR1 MNHNY and CDR2 SVGAGI (reference sequence). Losses at the gene ends were 2 bases for V and 8 bases for J; bases not matched to a gene: 11. CDR3 amino acids: CASSYDRASRWGYTF. CDR3 coding DNA: TGTGCCAGCAGTTACGACAGGGCTAGTCGGTGGGGCTACACCTTC.

The chain couples TRBV11-2 to TRBJ1-1; a weak D match, TRBD1 (5 bases). Trimming removed 1 base from V and 0 bases from J, with 12 bases in between. The CDR3 runs 16 residues. Germline V gene lookup returns CDR1 SGHAT and CDR2 FQNNGV. In nucleotides, the CDR3 is TGTGCCAGCAGCTTAGCTCAGCGAGGGGTGAACACTGAAGCTTTCTTT. Encoded protein: CASSLAQRGVNTEAFF.

J is TRBJ2-3 and V is TRBV20-1; D may be TRBD1 (6 bases). The CDR3 has 13 residues. Germline lookup yields CDR1 DFQATT and CDR2 SNEGSKA (reference sequence). V dropped 4 bases and J dropped 3 bases, with 11 bases sitting between them. This chain's CDR3 is CSANRAETDTQYF. CDR3 sequence (DNA): TGCAGTGCTAACAGGGCAGAGACAGATACGCAGTATTTT.

V gene TRBV9 combines with J gene TRBJ1-6; the D gene is possibly TRBD1 (5 bases). From germline, CDR1 is SGDLS and CDR2 YYNGEE. CDR3 size: 15 residues. V shed 4 bases and J shed 9 bases, with 17 bases lying between them. This chain's CDR3 is CASSSQGNPRSPLHF. CDR3 coding DNA: TGTGCCAGCAGCTCTCAGGGTAACCCTCGTTCACCCCTCCACTTT.

The chain combines TRBV15 with TRBJ2-5; D not resolved. This CDR3 region has 12 residues. Looked up from germline, CDR1 is LNHNV and CDR2 is YYDKDF (reference sequence). V lost 5 bases and J lost 5, with 9 bases in between. The CDR3 reads CATSAALETQYF. CDR3 sequence (DNA): TGTGCCACCAGCGCTGCCTTGGAGACCCAGTACTTC.

V and J are TRBV12-3 or TRBV12-4 and TRBJ1-5; D may be TRBD1 (5 bases). CDR3 length: 16 amino acids. Deletions cut 4 bases from V and 3 bases from J, with 16 bases between. In DNA, the CDR3 is TGTGCCAGCAGTTCTCGCCCAGGGTGGCCCAATCAGCCCCAGCATTTT. This gives the protein CASSSRPGWPNQPQHF.